This TCR beta chain was recovered during a study of shared clonotypes between healthy human individuals. Between the trimmed V and J ends, which lost 4 bases and 6 bases, there was a span of 5 bases. The CDR3 consists of 11 residues. Germline loops: CDR1 LNHNV, CDR2 YYDKDF (reference sequence). A word on this clone: The antigen is unknown.

Splitting of each subset's genomic DNA was done evenly across several immunoSEQ plates. TCRdb keeps only in-frame clones here, not all; method: immunoSEQ multiplex PCR. This table holds 2 million to 2.5 million clones, under 97% found once. Study-wide results and caveats: In this cohort, only blood was sampled, and tissue repertoires likely differ.

Sequencing was performed on naive CD4+ T cells sorted from blood. Subset noted: CD45RA+ positively selected. The clonotype was recovered from a man aged 18-30 years in good health. The rearrangement joins TRBV15 to TRBJ2-3, with D hard to call. The CDR3 here is CATSTEDTQYF. The DNA of the CDR3 is TGTGCCACCAGCACAGAGGATACGCAGTATTTT.